Presented here are 11 T cell receptor beta chains from one specimen sequenced in a study of blood T cell repertoires in COVID-19. The table came from immunoSEQ multiplex PCR; TCRdb's copy has only in-frame clones and leaves some out. The table lists around 330,000 clones, approximately 90% of them singletons. The sequenced material came from peripheral blood. All receptors come from a woman in her twenties or thirties with COVID-19, enrolled during active disease.

The chain combines TRBV7-7 with TRBJ2-3, with 8 positions matching TRBD2. Germline V gives CDR1 SSHAT, CDR2 FNYEAQ (reference sequence). After removal of 8 bases from V and 4 bases from J, the junction contained 8 bases not matched to a gene. This CDR3 is built from 14 residues. The CDR3 loop reads CASALTSVSDTQYF. The CDR3 DNA is TGTGCCAGCGCCCTGACTAGCGTGTCAGATACGCAGTATTTT.

The genes are TRBV6-5 and TRBJ1-1, with 8 nucleotides matching TRBD1. V lost 5 bases and J lost 11; bases outside the gene matches: 13. The CDR3 spans 14 residues. Germline-derived CDR1 and CDR2 are MNHEY and SVGAGI. The CDR3 is CASSLNQGARGAFF. The CDR3 DNA is TGTGCCAGCAGTCTAAACCAGGGGGCTCGGGGGGCTTTCTTT.

This clone came up once. One end of the junction does not line up with germline, which may come from a read error. Other nucleotide sequences in the sample specify the same CDR3. The V call is TRBV19, the J call TRBJ1-1; TRBD1 aligns across 9 bases. Germline CDR1 and CDR2: LNHDA and SQIVND (reference sequence). This CDR3 has 13 residues. CDR3 nucleotides: TGTGCCAGCAGTACAGGGGGCGGAACTGAAGCTTTCTTT. This codes for CASSTGGGTEAFF.

The chain has TRBV11-2 and TRBJ2-1; TRBD2 aligns across 10 bases. The length of the CDR3 is 14 residues. Losses at the gene ends were 4 bases for V and 8 bases for J; bases not matched to a gene: 5. Germline CDR1 is SGHAT and CDR2 is FQNNGV. CDR3 sequence: CASSSGTSAHEQFF. Here the CDR3 DNA reads TGTGCCAGCAGCTCCGGGACTAGCGCACATGAGCAGTTCTTC. Complete variable domain (other parts from reference TRBV11-2 and TRBJ2-1): EAGVAQSPRYKIIEKRQSVAFWCNPISGHATLYWYQQILGQGPKLLIQFQNNGVVDDSQLPKDRFSAERLKGVDSTLKIQPAKLEDSAVYLCASSSGTSAHEQFFGPGTRLTVL.

The V and J genes are TRBV3-1 (or the pseudogene TRBV3-2) and TRBJ1-2; TRBD1 matches at 7 bases. Germline CDR1 LGHDT, CDR2 YNNKEL (reference sequence). Trimming removed 4 bases from V and 2 bases from J; junction bases left unmatched: 7. The CDR3 is 15 amino acids. The CDR3 coding sequence is TGTGCCAGCAGCCTGCAAGGGGGCAGCAACTATGGCTACACCTTC. It encodes CASSLQGGSNYGYTF.

The chain joins TRBV5-6 to TRBJ1-5; 8 nucleotides line up with TRBD1. Germline loops: CDR1 SGHDT, CDR2 YYEEEE. The CDR3 spans 16 residues. The trim removed 2 bases at V and 1 base at J, leaving 5 bases unmatched. CDR3: CASSLAGGGSNQPQHF. CDR3 DNA: TGTGCCAGCAGCTTAGCAGGGGGCGGAAGCAATCAGCCCCAGCATTTT.

Notes on this clone: A read error may account for a junction end that differs from germline. This chain links TRBV11-3 with TRBJ2-7; 10 bases line up with TRBD2. There are 17 residues in the CDR3. Germline V lookup: CDR1 SGHNT, CDR2 YENEEA. The CDR3 region is CASSLEGGAGGRNEQYF. CDR3 coding DNA: TGTGCCAGCAGCCTAGAGGGAGGAGCGGGGGGGCGTAACGAGCAGTACTTC.

The genes are TRBV28 and TRBJ1-5; D may be TRBD1 (5 bases). The V and J ends lost 5 bases and 5 bases respectively, with 13 bases between them. CDR3 length: 14 residues. Germline V CDR1 and CDR2: MDHEN, SYDVKM. CDR3 in amino acids: CASSGGGWDQPQHF. For the CDR3, the DNA is TGTGCCAGCAGTGGGGGGGGTTGGGATCAGCCCCAGCATTTT.

The V and J genes are TRBV6-5 and TRBJ2-7; D is perhaps TRBD2 (6 bases). Trimming stripped 6 bases from V and 2 bases from J, with 17 bases between. CDR3 size: 15 residues. Germline V gene sequence: CDR1 MNHEY, CDR2 SVGAGI. The chain's CDR3 is CASRHRLVPPYEQYF. CDR3 bases: TGTGCCAGCAGGCACAGACTAGTACCCCCCTACGAGCAGTACTTC.

The gene calls are TRBV10-3 and TRBJ1-5, with D possibly matching TRBD1 (5 bases). Looked up from germline, CDR1 is ENHRY and CDR2 is SYGVKD. The CDR3 runs 15 residues. Trimming removed 4 bases from V and 6 bases from J, with 16 bases in between. CDR3 DNA sequence: TGTGCCATCAGTGCCTCATCCTCGGGGGGTCAGCCCCAGCATTTT. It specifies CAISASSSGGQPQHF.

A few counts support this clone. The chain joins TRBV7-8 to TRBJ1-1; TRBD1 matches at 8 bases. There are 15 residues in the CDR3. V lost 5 bases to trimming and J lost 5 bases; unmatched junction nucleotides: 10. CDR1 and CDR2 (germline): SGHVS, FQNEAQ. The CDR3 DNA sequence: TGTGCCAGCAGCACTTATCCCCGACAGGGGACTGAAGCTTTCTTT. Its protein is CASSTYPRQGTEAFF.